What follows is one T cell receptor (beta chain) and its context. These data are taken from a study of control samples from healthy donors and cancer patients. TCRdb keeps only in-frame clones here, not all; method: immunoSEQ multiplex PCR. The table has 150,000 to 200,000 clones, 85% to 95% seen once. V was shortened by 3 bases and J by 9 bases, with 15 bases between the two germline ends. The CDR3 sequence is 14 residues long. Germline lookup yields CDR1 LNHDA and CDR2 SQIVND (reference sequence). This sequence originates from a man aged 18-30 years in good health. Source material: blood. The chain carries TRBV19 and TRBJ2-1; D may be TRBD1 (5 bases). The CDR3 here is CASSIPLTTAEQFF. The CDR3 region has the DNA TGTGCCAGTAGTATCCCCTTAACGACAGCTGAGCAGTTCTTC.